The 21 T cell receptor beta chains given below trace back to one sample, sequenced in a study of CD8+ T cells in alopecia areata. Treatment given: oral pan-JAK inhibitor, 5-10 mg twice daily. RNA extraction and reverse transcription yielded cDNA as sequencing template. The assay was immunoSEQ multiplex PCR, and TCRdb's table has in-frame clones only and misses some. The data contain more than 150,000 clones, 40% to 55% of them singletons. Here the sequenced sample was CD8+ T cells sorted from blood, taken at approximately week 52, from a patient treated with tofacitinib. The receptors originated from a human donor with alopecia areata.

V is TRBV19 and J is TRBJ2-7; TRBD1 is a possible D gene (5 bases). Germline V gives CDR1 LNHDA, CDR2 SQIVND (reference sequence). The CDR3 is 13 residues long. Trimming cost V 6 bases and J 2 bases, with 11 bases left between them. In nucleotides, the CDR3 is TGTGCCAGTAGCGGACAACCTACCTACGAGCAGTACTTC. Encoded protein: CASSGQPTYEQYF.

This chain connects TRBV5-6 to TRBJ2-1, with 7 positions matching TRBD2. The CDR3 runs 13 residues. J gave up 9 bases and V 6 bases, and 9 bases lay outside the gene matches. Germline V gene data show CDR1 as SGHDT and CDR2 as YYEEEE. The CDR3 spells CASTGGVVGEQFF. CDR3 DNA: TGTGCCAGCACGGGGGGTGTAGTTGGTGAGCAGTTCTTC.

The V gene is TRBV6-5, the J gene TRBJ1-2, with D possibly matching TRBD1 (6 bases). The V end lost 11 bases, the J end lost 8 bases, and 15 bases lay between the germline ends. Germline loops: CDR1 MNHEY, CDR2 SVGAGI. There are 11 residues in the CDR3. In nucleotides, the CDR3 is TGTGCCTCCCGCGGGACACAGGGCTACACCTTC. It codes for CASRGTQGYTF.

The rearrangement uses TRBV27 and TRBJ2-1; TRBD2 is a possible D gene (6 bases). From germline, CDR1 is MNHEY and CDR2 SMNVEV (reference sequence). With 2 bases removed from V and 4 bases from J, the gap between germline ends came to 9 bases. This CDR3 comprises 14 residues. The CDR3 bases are TGTGCCAGCAGTTTAGCGGCGGGGTACAATGAGCAGTTCTTC. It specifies CASSLAAGYNEQFF.

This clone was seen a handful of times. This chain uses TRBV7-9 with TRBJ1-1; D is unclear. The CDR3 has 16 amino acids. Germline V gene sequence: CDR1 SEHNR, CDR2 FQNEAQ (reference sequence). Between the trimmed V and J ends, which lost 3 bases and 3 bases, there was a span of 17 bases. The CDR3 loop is CASSLFSGIGDTEAFF. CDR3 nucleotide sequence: TGTGCCAGCAGCTTGTTCTCCGGGATCGGGGACACTGAAGCTTTCTTT.

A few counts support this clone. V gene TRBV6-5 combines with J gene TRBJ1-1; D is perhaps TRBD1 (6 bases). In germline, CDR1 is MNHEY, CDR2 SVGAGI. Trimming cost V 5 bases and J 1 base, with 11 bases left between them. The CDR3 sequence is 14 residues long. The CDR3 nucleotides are TGTGCCAGCAGTACAGGACAGTCGAACACTGAAGCTTTCTTT. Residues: CASSTGQSNTEAFF.

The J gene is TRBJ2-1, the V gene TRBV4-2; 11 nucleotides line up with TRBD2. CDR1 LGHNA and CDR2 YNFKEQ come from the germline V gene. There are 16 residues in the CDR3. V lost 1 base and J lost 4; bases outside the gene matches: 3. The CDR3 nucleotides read TGTGCCAGCAGCCAAGTAGCGGGGGGGGAGTACAATGAGCAGTTCTTC. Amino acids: CASSQVAGGEYNEQFF.

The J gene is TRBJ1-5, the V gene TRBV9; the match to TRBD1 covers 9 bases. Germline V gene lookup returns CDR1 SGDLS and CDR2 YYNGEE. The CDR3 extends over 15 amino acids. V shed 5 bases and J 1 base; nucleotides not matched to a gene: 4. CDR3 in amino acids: CASSLTGGSNQPQHF. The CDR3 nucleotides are TGTGCCAGCAGTCTGACAGGGGGAAGCAATCAGCCCCAGCATTTT.

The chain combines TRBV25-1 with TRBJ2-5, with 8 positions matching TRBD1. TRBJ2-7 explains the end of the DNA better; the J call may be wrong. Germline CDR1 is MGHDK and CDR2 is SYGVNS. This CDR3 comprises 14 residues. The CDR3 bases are TGTGCCAGCAGTGAAAGGGGACAGGTCTACGAGCAGTACTTC. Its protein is CASSERGQVYEQYF.

The CDR3, as DNA: TGCGCCAGCAGCTTGGAGGGGAACAATGAGCAGTTCTTC. Protein: CASSLEGNNEQFF. The chain employs TRBV5-1 and TRBJ2-1; a possible D gene is TRBD1 (5 bases). Trimming cost V 0 bases and J 5 bases, with 6 bases left between them. The CDR3 runs to 13 residues. CDR1 is SGHRS and CDR2 is YFSETQ in the germline V gene.

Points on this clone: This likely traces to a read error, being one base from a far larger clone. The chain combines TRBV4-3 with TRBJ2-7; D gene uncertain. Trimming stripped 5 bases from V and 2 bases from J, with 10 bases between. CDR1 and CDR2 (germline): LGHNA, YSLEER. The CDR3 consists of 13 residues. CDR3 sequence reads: CASSSHSTYEQYF. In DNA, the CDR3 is TGCGCCAGCAGCTCCCACTCTACCTACGAGCAGTACTTC.

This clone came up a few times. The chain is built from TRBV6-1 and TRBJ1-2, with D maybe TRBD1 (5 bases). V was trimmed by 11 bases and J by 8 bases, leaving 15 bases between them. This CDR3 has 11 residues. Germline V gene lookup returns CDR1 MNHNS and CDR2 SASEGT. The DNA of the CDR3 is TGTGCCTGCGGGCAGGGCTGGGGCTACACCTTC. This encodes CACGQGWGYTF.

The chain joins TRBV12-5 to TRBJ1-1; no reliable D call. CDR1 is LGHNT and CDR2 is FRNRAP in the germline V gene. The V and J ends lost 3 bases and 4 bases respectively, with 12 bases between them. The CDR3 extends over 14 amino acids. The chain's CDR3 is CASGFPGKATEAFF. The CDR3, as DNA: TGTGCTAGTGGTTTTCCGGGCAAAGCCACTGAAGCTTTCTTT. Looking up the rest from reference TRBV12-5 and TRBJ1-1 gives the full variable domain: DARVTQTPRHKVTEMGQEVTMRCQPILGHNTVFWYRQTMMQGLELLAYFRNRAPLDDSGMPKDRFSAEMPDATLATLKIQPSEPRDSAVYFCASGFPGKATEAFFGQGTRLTVV.

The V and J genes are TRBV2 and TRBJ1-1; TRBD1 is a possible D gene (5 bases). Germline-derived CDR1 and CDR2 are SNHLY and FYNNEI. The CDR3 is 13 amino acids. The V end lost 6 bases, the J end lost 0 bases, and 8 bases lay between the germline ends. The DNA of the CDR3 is TGTGCCAGCAGAGCGGGGCTGAACACTGAAGCTTTCTTT. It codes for CASRAGLNTEAFF.

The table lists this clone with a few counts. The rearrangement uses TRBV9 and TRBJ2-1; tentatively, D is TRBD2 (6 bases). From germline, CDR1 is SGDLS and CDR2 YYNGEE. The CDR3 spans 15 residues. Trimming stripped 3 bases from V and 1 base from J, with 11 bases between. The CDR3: CASSAPGGSYNEQFF. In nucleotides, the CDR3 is TGTGCCAGCAGCGCCCCAGGAGGGTCCTACAATGAGCAGTTCTTC. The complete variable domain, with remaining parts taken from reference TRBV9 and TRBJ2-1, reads DSGVTQTPKHLITATGQRVTLRCSPRSGDLSVYWYQQSLDQGLQFLIQYYNGEERAKGNILERFSAQQFPDLHSELNLSSLELGDSALYFCASSAPGGSYNEQFFGPGTRLTVL.

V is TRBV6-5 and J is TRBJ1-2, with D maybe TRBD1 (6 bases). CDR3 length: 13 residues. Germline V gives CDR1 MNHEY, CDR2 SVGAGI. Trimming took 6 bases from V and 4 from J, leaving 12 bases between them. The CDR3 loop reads CASRVTGSYGYTF. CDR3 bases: TGTGCCAGCAGGGTAACAGGGAGCTATGGCTACACCTTC.

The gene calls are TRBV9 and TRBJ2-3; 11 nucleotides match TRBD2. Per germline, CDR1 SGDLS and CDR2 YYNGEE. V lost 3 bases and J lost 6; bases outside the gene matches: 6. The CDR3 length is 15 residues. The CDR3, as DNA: TGTGCCAGCAGCGCCGTAGCGGGGGGGCTTGATACGCAGTATTTT. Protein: CASSAVAGGLDTQYF.

The CDR3 nucleotides read TGTGCCAGCAGCGCTGGTAATTCACCCCTCCACTTT. Translation: CASSAGNSPLHF. The chain links TRBV5-6 to TRBJ1-6; D not resolved. This CDR3 region has 12 residues. Trimming shortened V by 4 bases and J by 6 bases, and 5 bases separated the two germline ends. Germline-derived CDR1 and CDR2 are SGHDT and YYEEEE.

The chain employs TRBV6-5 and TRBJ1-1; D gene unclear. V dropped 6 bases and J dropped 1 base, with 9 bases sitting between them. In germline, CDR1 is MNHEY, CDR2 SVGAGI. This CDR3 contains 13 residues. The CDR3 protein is CASSQDWNTEAFF. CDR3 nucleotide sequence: TGTGCCAGCAGCCAGGACTGGAACACTGAAGCTTTCTTT.

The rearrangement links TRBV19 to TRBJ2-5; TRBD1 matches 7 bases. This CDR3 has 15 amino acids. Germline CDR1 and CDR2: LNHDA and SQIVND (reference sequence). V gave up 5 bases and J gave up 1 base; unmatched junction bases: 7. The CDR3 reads CASSPGDRLQETQYF. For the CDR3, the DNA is TGTGCCAGTAGTCCCGGGGACAGACTCCAAGAGACCCAGTACTTC.

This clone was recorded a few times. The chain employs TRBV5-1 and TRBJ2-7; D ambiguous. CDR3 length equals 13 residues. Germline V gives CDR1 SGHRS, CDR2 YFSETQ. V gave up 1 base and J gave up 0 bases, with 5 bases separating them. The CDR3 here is CASSLPSSYEQYF. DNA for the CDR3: TGCGCCAGCAGCTTGCCATCCTCCTACGAGCAGTACTTC.